The entry that follows covers one T cell receptor beta chain sequence. This clonotype was observed at least ten times. The antigen it recognizes is unknown. Per-base quality was not reported, and no clone a single base away is much larger than it. Trimming removed 5 bases from V and 1 base from J, leaving 17 bases between the germline ends. The CDR3 holds 16 amino acids from the cysteine to the phenylalanine. The read is trimmed to its CDR3 DNA, 48 bases read in frame from base 1. CDR1 is given as SGHRS and CDR2 as YFSETQ, both from the germline V gene. The sample belongs to a study of T-cell memory formation after mild COVID-19 (dated by TCRdb to about 2021). Background on the whole study: Most TCR sequence clusters were specific to one of the two donors. Longitudinal TCRalpha and TCRbeta repertoire sequencing tracked T-cell clones expanding and contracting after mild COVID-19 in a couple of donors. The cohort comprised two young, previously healthy adult volunteers, one female and one male.

Overall results and qualifications from the work: Clones that contracted from day 15 to 85 showed balanced CD4/CD8 phenotypes, whereas a second wave of clones that expanded from day 15 to 37 leaned towards CD4+. Contracting CD4+ clones appeared mostly in the CM and EM memory subsets, whereas CD8+ clones were enriched in EMRA. The detection of some responding clones in pre-infection memory suggests that pre-existing cross-reactive memory T cells joined the SARS-CoV-2 response. Whether the second-wave clones peaking on day 37 were SARS-CoV-2 specific was not confirmed. The study included only a couple of mild cases, and larger cohorts that include severe cases with pre-infection samples were judged to be necessary.

Ficoll-Paque density gradient centrifugation was the method used to isolate PBMCs. Sequencer: Illumina NovaSeq 6000. TCRalpha and TCRbeta cDNA libraries were built by 5'RACE with constant-segment primers, adding sample barcodes and unique molecular identifiers. Trizol reagent was used to extract RNA from every sample. Amplification of the libraries took two PCR steps, and the second step added a second sample barcode plus Illumina TruSeq adapters. Sequencing of libraries was performed on an Illumina NovaSeq with 2 x 150 bp paired-end reads. The study's own analysis went as follows. Reads were demultiplexed and collapsed into UMI-guided consensus sequences with migec v1.2.7. With mixcr v2.1.11, UMI consensuses were aligned to TRA and TRB V and J templates and assembled into clonotypes. Expanded or contracted clonotypes were those called significant by both edgeR and NoisET, with noise models trained on biological replicates. For edgeR calls, the thresholds were a false discovery rate-adjusted p below 0.01 and a log2 fold-change of 1. As an exploratory analysis of dynamics, max-normalized trajectories of the 1000 most abundant clonotypes were examined by PCA with hierarchical clustering. The CD4 or CD8 phenotype of responding clones was assigned using the separately sequenced CD4+ and CD8+ repertoires. The public reads were run again by TCRdb, first through fastp at Q25 and then through MiXCR, and only productive beta chains were kept. All rows with the same CDR3 protein become a single entry with the most common DNA and genes. TCRdb's processing, not the authors', yielded these V and J calls. The sample includes 130,000 to 150,000 distinct CDR3 sequences, with about 6% observed a single time. About 2% of the sample goes to the ten largest clones.

The receptor chain draws on TRBV5-1 and TRBJ2-3; a tentative D match to TRBD2 spans 7 bases. Source material: PBMCs or a T cell subset sorted from them (not recorded which). This clonotype originated in an adult woman who had mild COVID-19 (a few samples of this study predate the infection). The sample titles of this study are shuffled in the database, so cell type and time point are left out; the donor was told from shared clones. The sequence in DNA is TGCGCCAGCAGTCTTGGGGGGGGCGAAGGCACAGATACGCAGTATTTT. Its product reads: CASSLGGGEGTDTQYF.